The sequence of this T cell receptor (beta chain) was determined in a study of OX40 agonist ivuxolimab in advanced cancers. Overall study context: The diagnoses of dose-escalation patients were hepatocellular carcinoma, melanoma, renal cell or head and neck cancer. Study outcomes and limitations: Expanded clones were, on average, more numerous in CD8+ T cells than in CD4+. At 0.1 to 3.0 mg/kg, CD4+ and CD8+ blood T cells expanded clonally by week 6.

Method: immunoSEQ multiplex PCR; TCRdb's copy keeps in-frame clones and lacks some. The sample includes some 80,000 clones, 70% to 90% of them seen just once. Patients with a history of autoimmune disease or on systemic immunosuppression were excluded. For this clone: Its antigen is unidentified.

Trimming left V 2 bases short and J 5 bases short, with 16 bases between. The germline gives CDR1 SGHRS, CDR2 YFSETQ. The CDR3 totals 15 residues. The sample consisted of CD4+ or CD8+ T cells sorted from blood, taken in a trial of the OX40 agonist ivuxolimab. The sequence derives from an adult with an advanced solid tumor such as melanoma, head and neck, liver or kidney cancer. The chain employs TRBV5-1 and TRBJ1-2; D remains unclear. The DNA for the CDR3 is TGCGCCAGCAGCTTAACCGGGCCATACGGGTATGGCTACACCTTC. Translating gives CASSLTGPYGYGYTF.